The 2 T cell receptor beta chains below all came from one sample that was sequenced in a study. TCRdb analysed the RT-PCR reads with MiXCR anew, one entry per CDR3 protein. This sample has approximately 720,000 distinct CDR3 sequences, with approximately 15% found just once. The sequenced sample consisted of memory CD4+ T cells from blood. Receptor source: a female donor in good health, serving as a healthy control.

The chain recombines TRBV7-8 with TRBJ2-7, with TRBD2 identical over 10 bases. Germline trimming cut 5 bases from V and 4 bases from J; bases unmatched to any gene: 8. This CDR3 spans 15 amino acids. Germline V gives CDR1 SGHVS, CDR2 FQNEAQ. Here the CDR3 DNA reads TGTGCCAGCAGCGCTTGGAGCGGGAGGGCTTACGAGCAGTACTTC. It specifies CASSAWSGRAYEQYF.

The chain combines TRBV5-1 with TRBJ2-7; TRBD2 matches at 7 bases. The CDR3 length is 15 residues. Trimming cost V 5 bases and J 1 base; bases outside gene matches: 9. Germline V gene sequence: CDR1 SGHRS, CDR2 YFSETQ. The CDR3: CASRGGVGASYEQYF. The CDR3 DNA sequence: TGCGCCAGCAGGGGAGGGGTCGGTGCGTCCTACGAGCAGTACTTC. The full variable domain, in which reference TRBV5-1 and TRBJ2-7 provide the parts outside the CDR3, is KAGVTQTPRYLIKTRGQQVTLSCSPISGHRSVSWYQQTPGQGLQFLFEYFSETQRNKGNFPGRFSGRQFSNSRSEMNVSTLELGDSALYLCASRGGVGASYEQYFGPGTRLTVT.